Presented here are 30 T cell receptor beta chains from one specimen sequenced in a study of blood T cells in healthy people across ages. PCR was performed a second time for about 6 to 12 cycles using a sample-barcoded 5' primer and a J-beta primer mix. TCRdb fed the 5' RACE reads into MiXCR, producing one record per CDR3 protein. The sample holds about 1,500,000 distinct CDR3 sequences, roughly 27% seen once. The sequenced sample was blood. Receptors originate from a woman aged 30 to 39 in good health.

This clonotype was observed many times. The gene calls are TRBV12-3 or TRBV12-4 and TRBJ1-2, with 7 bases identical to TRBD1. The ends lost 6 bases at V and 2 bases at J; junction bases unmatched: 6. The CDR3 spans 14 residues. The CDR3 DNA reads TGTGCCAGCAGCTCAGGGGGTACAAACTATGGCTACACCTTC. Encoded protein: CASSSGGTNYGYTF.

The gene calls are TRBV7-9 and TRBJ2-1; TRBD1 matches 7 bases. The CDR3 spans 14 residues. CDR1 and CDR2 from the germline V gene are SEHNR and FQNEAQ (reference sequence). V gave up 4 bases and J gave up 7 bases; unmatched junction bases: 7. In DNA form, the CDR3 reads TGTGCCAGCAGCTCTTTTGAGACAGGGAATGAGCAGTTCTTC. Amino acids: CASSSFETGNEQFF.

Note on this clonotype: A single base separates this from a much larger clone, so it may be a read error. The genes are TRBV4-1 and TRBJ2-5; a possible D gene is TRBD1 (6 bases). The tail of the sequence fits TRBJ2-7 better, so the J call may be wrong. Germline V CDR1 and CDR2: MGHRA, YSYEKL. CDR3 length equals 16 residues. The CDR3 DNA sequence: TGCGCCAGCAGCCAAGAGGAAAACAGGGACCCTAACGAGCAGTACTTC. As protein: CASSQEENRDPNEQYF.

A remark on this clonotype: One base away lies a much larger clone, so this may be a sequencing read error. DNA for the CDR3: TGCAGCGCTCGTTCTAGCGGGATATACAATGAGCAGTTCTTC. Encoded protein: CSARSSGIYNEQFF. The rearrangement links TRBV29-1 to TRBJ2-1; the match to TRBD2 covers 9 bases. The CDR3 contains 14 residues. Germline CDR1 is SQVTM and CDR2 is ANQGSEA. Unmatched junction bases numbered 8, after V lost 7 bases and J lost 4 bases.

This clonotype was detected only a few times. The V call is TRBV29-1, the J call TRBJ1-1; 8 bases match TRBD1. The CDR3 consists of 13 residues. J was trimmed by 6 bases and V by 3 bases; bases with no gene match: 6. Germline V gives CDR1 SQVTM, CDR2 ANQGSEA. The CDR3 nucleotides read TGCAGCGTTGATCGGACAGGGTGGGCTGAAGCTTTCTTT. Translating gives CSVDRTGWAEAFF.

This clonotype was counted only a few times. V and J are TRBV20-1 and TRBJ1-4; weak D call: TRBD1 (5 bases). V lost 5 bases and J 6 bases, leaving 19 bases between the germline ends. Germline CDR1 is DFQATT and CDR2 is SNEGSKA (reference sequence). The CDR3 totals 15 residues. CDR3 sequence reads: CSASTRRLGDEKLFF. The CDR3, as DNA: TGCAGTGCTTCCACGAGACGTCTGGGGGATGAAAAACTGTTTTTT.

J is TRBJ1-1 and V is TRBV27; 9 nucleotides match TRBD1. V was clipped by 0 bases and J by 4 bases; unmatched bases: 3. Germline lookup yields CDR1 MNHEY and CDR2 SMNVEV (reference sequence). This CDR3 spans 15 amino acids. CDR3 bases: TGTGCCAGCAGTTTATCGACAGGGGGGGGCACTGAAGCTTTCTTT. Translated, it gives CASSLSTGGGTEAFF.

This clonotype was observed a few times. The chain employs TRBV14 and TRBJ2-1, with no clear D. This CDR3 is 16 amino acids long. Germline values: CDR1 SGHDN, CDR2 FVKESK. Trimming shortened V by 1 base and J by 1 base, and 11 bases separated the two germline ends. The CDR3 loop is CASSQGPLSSYNEQFF. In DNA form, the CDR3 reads TGTGCCAGCAGCCAAGGCCCGCTGAGTTCCTACAATGAGCAGTTCTTC.

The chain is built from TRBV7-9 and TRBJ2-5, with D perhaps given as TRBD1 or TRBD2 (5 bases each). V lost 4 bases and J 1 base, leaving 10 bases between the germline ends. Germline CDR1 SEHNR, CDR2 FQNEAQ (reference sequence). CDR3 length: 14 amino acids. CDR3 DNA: TGTGCCAGCAGCTCCCTGAGGGGCCAAGAGACCCAGTACTTC. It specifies CASSSLRGQETQYF.

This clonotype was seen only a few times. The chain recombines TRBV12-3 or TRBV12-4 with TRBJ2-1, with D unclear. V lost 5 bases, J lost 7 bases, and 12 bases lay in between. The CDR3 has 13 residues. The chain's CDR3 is CASSPTRPNEQFF. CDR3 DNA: TGTGCCAGCAGTCCGACACGGCCGAATGAGCAGTTCTTC.

The CDR3 sequence: CASGLTLARETQYF. The CDR3 DNA reads TGTGCTAGTGGTTTGACACTAGCGAGGGAGACCCAGTACTTC. The gene calls are TRBV12-5 and TRBJ2-5, with 7 bases fitting TRBD2. CDR1 LGHNT and CDR2 FRNRAP come from the germline V gene. The length of the CDR3 is 14 residues. Trimming removed 2 bases from V and 5 bases from J; junction bases left unmatched: 5.

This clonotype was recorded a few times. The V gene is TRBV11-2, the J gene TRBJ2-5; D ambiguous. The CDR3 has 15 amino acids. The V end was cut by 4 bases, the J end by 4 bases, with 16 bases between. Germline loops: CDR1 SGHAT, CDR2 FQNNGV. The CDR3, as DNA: TGTGCCAGCAGCTCCCGACACCGAAGGGCAGAGACCCAGTACTTC. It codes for CASSSRHRRAETQYF.

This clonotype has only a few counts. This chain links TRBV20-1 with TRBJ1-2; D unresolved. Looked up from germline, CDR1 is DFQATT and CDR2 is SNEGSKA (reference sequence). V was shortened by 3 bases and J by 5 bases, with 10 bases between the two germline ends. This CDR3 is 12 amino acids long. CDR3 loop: CSASIRGYGYTF. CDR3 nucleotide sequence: TGCAGTGCTAGTATCCGGGGATATGGCTACACCTTC.

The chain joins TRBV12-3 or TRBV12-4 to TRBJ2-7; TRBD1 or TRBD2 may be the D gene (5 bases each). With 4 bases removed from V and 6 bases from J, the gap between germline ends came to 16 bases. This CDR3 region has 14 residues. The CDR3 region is CASSWDPRHTEQYF. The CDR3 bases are TGTGCCAGCAGTTGGGACCCCCGGCATACCGAGCAGTACTTC.

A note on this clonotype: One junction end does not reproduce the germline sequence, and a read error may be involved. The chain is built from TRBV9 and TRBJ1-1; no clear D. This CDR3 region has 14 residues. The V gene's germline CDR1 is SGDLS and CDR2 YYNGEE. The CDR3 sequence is CASSPGNTNTEAFF. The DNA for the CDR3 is TGTGCCAGCAGCCCCGGTAACACGAACACTGAAGCTTTTTTT.

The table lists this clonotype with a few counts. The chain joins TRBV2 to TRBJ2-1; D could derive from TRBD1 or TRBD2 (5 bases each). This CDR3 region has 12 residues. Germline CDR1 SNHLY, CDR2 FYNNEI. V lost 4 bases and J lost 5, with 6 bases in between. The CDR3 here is CASSGDHNEQFF. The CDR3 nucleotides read TGTGCCAGCAGTGGGGACCACAATGAGCAGTTCTTC.

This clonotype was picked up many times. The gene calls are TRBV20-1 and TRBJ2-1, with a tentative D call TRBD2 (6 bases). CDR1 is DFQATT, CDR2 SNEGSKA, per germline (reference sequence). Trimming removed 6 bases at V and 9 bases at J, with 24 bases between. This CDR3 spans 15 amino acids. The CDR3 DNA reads TGCAGTGCCCCTCAGTTGAGGGAACGGGGGACTGAGCAGTTCTTC. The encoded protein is CSAPQLRERGTEQFF.

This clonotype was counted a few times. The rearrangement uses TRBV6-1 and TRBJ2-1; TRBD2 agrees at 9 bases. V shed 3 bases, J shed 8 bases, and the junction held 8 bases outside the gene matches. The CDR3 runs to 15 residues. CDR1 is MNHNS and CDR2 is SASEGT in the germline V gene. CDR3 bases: TGTGCCAGCAGTGATGGCGGGGGGGCTTCGGATGAGCAGTTCTTC. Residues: CASSDGGGASDEQFF.

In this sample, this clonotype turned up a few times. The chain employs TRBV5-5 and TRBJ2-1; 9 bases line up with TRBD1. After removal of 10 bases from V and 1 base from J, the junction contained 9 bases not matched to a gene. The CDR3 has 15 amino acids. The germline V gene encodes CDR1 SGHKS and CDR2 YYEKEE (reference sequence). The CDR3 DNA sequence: TGTGCCCACGGGGGCGGGACAGGGTCCTACAATGAGCAGTTCTTC. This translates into CAHGGGTGSYNEQFF. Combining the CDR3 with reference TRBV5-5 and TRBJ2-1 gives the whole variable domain DAGVTQSPTHLIKTRGQQVTLRCSPISGHKSVSWYQQVLGQGPQFIFQYYEKEERGRGNFPDRFSARQFPNYSSELNVNALLLGDSALYLCAHGGGTGSYNEQFFGPGTRLTVL.

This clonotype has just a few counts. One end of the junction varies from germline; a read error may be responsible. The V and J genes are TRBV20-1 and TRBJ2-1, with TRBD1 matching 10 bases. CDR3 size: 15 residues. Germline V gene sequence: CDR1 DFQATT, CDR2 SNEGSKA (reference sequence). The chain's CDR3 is CSARVMTGGYDEQFF. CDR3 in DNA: TGCAGTGCTAGAGTTATGACAGGGGGCTACGATGAGCAGTTCTTC.

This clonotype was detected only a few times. In DNA form, the CDR3 reads TGCGCCAGCAGCCAAGATCTTGGGGTCAAAAACATTCAGTACTTC. This gives the protein CASSQDLGVKNIQYF. The rearrangement uses TRBV4-1 and TRBJ2-4; no reliable D call. There are 15 residues in the CDR3. Trimming took 0 bases from V and 3 from J, leaving 9 bases between them. Germline V lookup: CDR1 MGHRA, CDR2 YSYEKL.

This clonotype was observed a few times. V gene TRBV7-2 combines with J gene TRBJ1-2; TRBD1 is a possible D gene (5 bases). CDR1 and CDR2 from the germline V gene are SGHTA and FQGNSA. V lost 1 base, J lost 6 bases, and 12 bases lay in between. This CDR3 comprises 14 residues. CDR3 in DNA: TGTACCAGCAGCTTAGAAAAGCGGGGGAATGGCTACACCTTC. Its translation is CTSSLEKRGNGYTF.

CDR3 sequence: CASSVVGQARETIYF. The CDR3 DNA sequence: TGTGCCAGCAGCGTAGTTGGGCAGGCCCGCGAAACCATATATTTT. The V and J genes are TRBV9 and TRBJ1-3; D unclear. This CDR3 has 15 amino acids. The germline V and J ends were trimmed by 0 bases and 10 bases, with 17 bases remaining between them. Germline V gives CDR1 SGDLS, CDR2 YYNGEE.

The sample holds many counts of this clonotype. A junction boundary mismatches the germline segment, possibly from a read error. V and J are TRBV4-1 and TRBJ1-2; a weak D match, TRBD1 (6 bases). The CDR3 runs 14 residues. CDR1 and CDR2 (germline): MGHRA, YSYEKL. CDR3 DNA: TGCGCCAGCAGCCAAGGGCCCAGGGGCTATGACTACACCTTC. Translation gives CASSQGPRGYDYTF.

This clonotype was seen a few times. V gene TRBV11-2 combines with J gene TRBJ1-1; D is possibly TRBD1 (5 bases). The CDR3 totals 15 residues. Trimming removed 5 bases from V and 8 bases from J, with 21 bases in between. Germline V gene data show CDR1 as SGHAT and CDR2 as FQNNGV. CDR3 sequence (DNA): TGTGCCAGCAGCCCGCGAGAGGTTGGGGCGGGCGAAGCTTTCTTT. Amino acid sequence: CASSPREVGAGEAFF.

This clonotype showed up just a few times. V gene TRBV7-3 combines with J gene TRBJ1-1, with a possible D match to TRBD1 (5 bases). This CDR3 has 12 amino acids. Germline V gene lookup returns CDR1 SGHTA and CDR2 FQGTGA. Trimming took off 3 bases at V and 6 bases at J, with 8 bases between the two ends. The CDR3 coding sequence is TGTGCCAGCAGCTTCGCGGGGGCTGAAGCTTTCTTT. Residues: CASSFAGAEAFF.

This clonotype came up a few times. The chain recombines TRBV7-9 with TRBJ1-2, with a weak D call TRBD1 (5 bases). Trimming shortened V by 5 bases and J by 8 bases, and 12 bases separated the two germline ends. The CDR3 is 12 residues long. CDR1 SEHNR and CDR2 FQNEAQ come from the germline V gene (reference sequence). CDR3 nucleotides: TGTGCCAGCAGCAGCCGGGGGATCGGCTACACCTTC. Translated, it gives CASSSRGIGYTF.

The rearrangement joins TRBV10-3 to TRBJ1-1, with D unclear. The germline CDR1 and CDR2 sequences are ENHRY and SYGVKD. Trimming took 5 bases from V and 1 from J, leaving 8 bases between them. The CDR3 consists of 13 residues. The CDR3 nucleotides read TGTGCCATCAGTACCTCACCGAACACTGAAGCTTTCTTT. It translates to CAISTSPNTEAFF.

CDR3 in amino acids: CASSRQRTTDTQYF. The CDR3 DNA sequence: TGTGCCAGCAGCCGACAGAGGACCACAGATACGCAGTATTTT. J is TRBJ2-3 and V is TRBV11-2; D perhaps matches TRBD1 (5 bases). Trimming pared 5 bases from V and 2 bases from J, leaving 11 bases between. Germline V CDR1 and CDR2: SGHAT, FQNNGV. This CDR3 spans 14 amino acids.

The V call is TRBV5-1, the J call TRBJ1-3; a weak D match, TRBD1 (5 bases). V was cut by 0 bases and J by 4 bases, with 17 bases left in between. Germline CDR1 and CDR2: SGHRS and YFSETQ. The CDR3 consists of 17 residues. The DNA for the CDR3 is TGCGCCAGCAGCTTGGCCCAGGGCTCCTGGACGGGAAACACCATATATTTT. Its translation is CASSLAQGSWTGNTIYF.